This TCR beta chain was identified during a study of T cells expressing NK-cell markers. TCR beta cDNA was generated via 5'RACE template switching incorporating UMIs. After re-calling the 5' RACE reads, TCRdb lists one entry per CDR3 protein, DNA absent. The repertoire table contains about 300,000 distinct CDR3 sequences. The CDR3 extends over 14 amino acids. Germline CDR1 is LGHNA and CDR2 is YSLEER. The V call is TRBV4-3, the J call TRBJ1-6; TCRdb's D call of TRBD1 is untestable without DNA. The receptor's source is a woman between 18 and 69 years old in good health. The sample taken for sequencing was blood T cells: a sorted CD56 or NKG2C T cell subset, CD4+ or CD8+ T cells, or bulk PBMC T cells (not recorded which). CDR3 sequence reads: CASSQISLDSPLHF.